One sample yielded the 8 T cell receptor beta chains listed below, sequenced in a study of blood T cell repertoires in COVID-19. Here immunoSEQ multiplex PCR was the method, and the copy in TCRdb shows in-frame clones only, minus some. The sample includes roughly 30,000 clones, more than 70% of them seen just once. The sequenced material came from peripheral blood. The receptors here all came from a human donor in a cohort sampled during active COVID-19.

The chain combines TRBV6-4 with TRBJ2-6, with D tentatively TRBD2 (6 bases). This CDR3 is built from 14 residues. From germline, CDR1 is MRHNA and CDR2 SNTAGT. Trimming pared 4 bases from V and 2 bases from J, leaving 6 bases between. The CDR3 DNA follows: TGTGCCAGCAGTGCGGGGGCTGGGGCCAACGTCCTGACTTTC. Translation gives CASSAGAGANVLTF.

This clone was recorded only once. The genes are TRBV5-1 and TRBJ1-1; TRBD1 aligns across 8 bases. V was clipped by 6 bases and J by 5 bases; unmatched bases: 9. The germline V gene encodes CDR1 SGHRS and CDR2 YFSETQ. This CDR3 is built from 14 residues. The CDR3 nucleotides read TGCGCCAGCAACACCGGGACAGGCACTACTGAAGCTTTCTTT. Translating it yields CASNTGTGTTEAFF.

This sequence joins TRBV5-1 and TRBJ1-2; D is perhaps TRBD1 (5 bases). The CDR3 is 16 residues long. Germline V lookup: CDR1 SGHRS, CDR2 YFSETQ. V was pared by 0 bases and J by 7 bases, with 19 bases between. For the CDR3, the DNA is TGCGCCAGCAGCTTGGCCGGAAGGCAGGGCGACCTTGGCTACACCTTC. Translated: CASSLAGRQGDLGYTF.

The V and J genes are TRBV6-1 and TRBJ1-4; D unresolved. CDR1 MNHNS and CDR2 SASEGT come from the germline V gene. Trimming stripped 0 bases from V and 4 bases from J, with 15 bases between. This CDR3 is built from 17 residues. The CDR3 region has the DNA TGTGCCAGCAGTGAAGCGCCTCTAGGCCCAAGTAATGAAAAACTGTTTTTT. This encodes CASSEAPLGPSNEKLFF.

The chain uses TRBV9 and TRBJ1-2; perhaps TRBD1 as D (6 bases). The CDR3 is 16 amino acids. Trimming pared 5 bases from V and 1 base from J, leaving 18 bases between. Per germline, CDR1 SGDLS and CDR2 YYNGEE. DNA of the CDR3: TGTGCCAGCAGTCCCGGGACAAAGGGAATTAACTATGGCTACACCTTC. Protein: CASSPGTKGINYGYTF.

J is TRBJ2-1 and V is TRBV6-4; no firm D call. Trimming left V 4 bases short and J 0 bases short, with 10 bases between. There are 15 residues in the CDR3. Germline V gene lookup returns CDR1 MRHNA and CDR2 SNTAGT. The CDR3 is CASSVELISYNEQFF. DNA of the CDR3: TGTGCCAGCAGTGTCGAGCTCATCTCCTACAATGAGCAGTTCTTC.

This CDR3 is CATAGGLGEKLFF. CDR3 bases: TGTGCCACCGCAGGGGGTCTGGGTGAAAAACTGTTTTTT. The chain couples TRBV2 to TRBJ1-4; the match to TRBD1 covers 7 bases. Germline V CDR1 and CDR2: SNHLY, FYNNEI. After removal of 10 bases from V and 7 bases from J, the junction contained 9 bases not matched to a gene. The CDR3 extends over 13 amino acids.

This chain uses TRBV2 with TRBJ1-5, with D tentatively TRBD1 (5 bases). The ends were cut back, 6 bases at V and 2 bases at J, with 8 bases in the middle. This CDR3 contains 13 residues. Germline loops: CDR1 SNHLY, CDR2 FYNNEI. CDR3 protein: CASRTVGNQPQHF. The CDR3 coding sequence is TGTGCCAGCAGGACAGTTGGCAATCAGCCCCAGCATTTT.